These 10 T cell receptor beta chains were all obtained from the same sample, sequenced in a study of beta chain features in type 1 diabetes. Points from the study as a whole: TCRB CDR3s from Type 1 diabetes patients were moderately but significantly shorter in all four CD4+ subsets.

Since all of the isolated RNA was reverse transcribed, expressed TCRB transcripts were what got sequenced. The repertoire was sequenced with immunoSEQ multiplex PCR; TCRdb's copy has only in-frame clones and lacks some. The sample carries under 300,000 clones, approximately 15% recorded once. These receptors are not linked to any known antigen. Sequences were obtained from naive CD4+ T cells from blood. Receptors originate from a man aged 25-45 years with type 1 diabetes.

There are a few counts of this clone. The chain links TRBV30 to TRBJ2-7, with TRBD2 as a possible D gene (5 bases). From germline, CDR1 is GTSNPN and CDR2 SVGIG (reference sequence). V was cut by 1 base and J by 3 bases, with 7 bases left in between. The CDR3 is made up of 12 amino acids. The CDR3 is CAWSGTLYEQYF. The CDR3 bases are TGTGCCTGGAGTGGGACTCTCTACGAGCAGTACTTC.

This clone occurred a few times. The chain combines TRBV10-1 with TRBJ2-1; a possible D gene is TRBD1 (6 bases). This CDR3 contains 12 residues. Germline assignment: CDR1 WNHNN and CDR2 SYGVQD (reference sequence). V was trimmed by 5 bases and J by 14 bases, leaving 16 bases between them. The CDR3 region is CASSNPAGAKFF. CDR3 DNA: TGCGCCAGCAGTAACCCGGCAGGGGCTAAGTTCTTC.

This clone was seen a few times. The chain has TRBV7-9 and TRBJ2-1, with D possibly being TRBD2 (6 bases). The germline V and J ends were trimmed by 4 bases and 3 bases, with 10 bases remaining between them. The CDR3 loop spans 14 amino acids. Per the germline V gene, CDR1 is SEHNR and CDR2 is FQNEAQ (reference sequence). The CDR3 protein is CASSYTGSYNEQFF. The CDR3 DNA sequence: TGTGCCAGCAGCTACACCGGGAGCTACAATGAGCAGTTCTTC.

The rearrangement links TRBV5-1 to TRBJ2-3, with unresolved D. This CDR3 has 14 amino acids. Germline assignment: CDR1 SGHRS and CDR2 YFSETQ. V lost 5 bases to trimming and J lost 0 bases, with 10 bases between them. The CDR3 region has the DNA TGCGCCAGCAGGAATGCAGATAGCACAGATACGCAGTATTTT. This gives the protein CASRNADSTDTQYF.

The rearrangement joins TRBV2 to TRBJ2-6; D is unclear. Deletions cut 8 bases from V and 4 bases from J, with 6 bases between. The germline V gene has CDR1 SNHLY and CDR2 FYNNEI. The CDR3 runs 12 residues. The CDR3 DNA reads TGTGCCAGCGGCCGAGGGGCCAACGTCCTGACTTTC. Its protein is CASGRGANVLTF.

This clone was counted a few times. The chain couples TRBV7-2 to TRBJ2-7; 13 bases are a match to TRBD2. J was trimmed by 6 bases and V by 5 bases; bases with no gene match: 10. This CDR3 has 16 amino acids. Germline V gene data show CDR1 as SGHTA and CDR2 as FQGNSA. The CDR3 bases are TGTGCCAGCAGCACAAACCGGCGGACTAGCGGGGGCGAGCAGTACTTC. Its translation: CASSTNRRTSGGEQYF.

This clone was found a few times. V gene TRBV2 combines with J gene TRBJ1-3, with no clear D. This CDR3 contains 11 residues. From germline, CDR1 is SNHLY and CDR2 FYNNEI. The germline V and J ends were trimmed by 8 bases and 7 bases, with 9 bases remaining between them. This chain's CDR3 is CASSPQNTIYF. The CDR3 nucleotides read TGTGCCAGCTCCCCGCAGAACACCATATATTTT.

The J gene is TRBJ2-6, the V gene TRBV5-1, with 8 positions matching TRBD1. The CDR3 runs to 19 residues. Germline V gene lookup returns CDR1 SGHRS and CDR2 YFSETQ. The J segment lost 0 bases and the V segment lost 3 bases, leaving 11 bases of the junction unmatched. The DNA of the CDR3 is TGCGCCAGCAGCTCGACAAGGGACAGGTTCTCCTCTGGGGCCAACGTCCTGACTTTC. Amino acid sequence: CASSSTRDRFSSGANVLTF.

The rearrangement joins TRBV5-1 to TRBJ2-1; 8 bases match TRBD2. Germline V lookup: CDR1 SGHRS, CDR2 YFSETQ. The CDR3 sequence is 15 residues long. Losses at the gene ends were 0 bases for V and 7 bases for J; bases not matched to a gene: 6. This chain's CDR3 is CASSLDPGGPNEQFF. The CDR3 coding sequence is TGCGCCAGCAGCTTGGACCCGGGGGGGCCTAATGAGCAGTTCTTC.

In regard to this clone: The sample contains more than one DNA sequence encoding this CDR3. J is TRBJ1-3 and V is TRBV5-1; a possible D gene is TRBD1 (6 bases). CDR1 is SGHRS, CDR2 YFSETQ, per germline. The V end was cut by 0 bases, the J end by 0 bases, with 7 bases between. There are 15 residues in the CDR3. The CDR3 sequence is CASSLGQASGNTIYF. In DNA form, the CDR3 reads TGCGCCAGCAGCTTGGGACAGGCCTCTGGAAACACCATATATTTT.